This TCR beta chain was identified during a study of T cells after yellow fever vaccination. Notes on the study in general: High-abundance clonotypes from the bulk population could contaminate FACS-sorted repertoires. Detected again after the booster were most primary-vaccination clones, at 95% to 98% CD4 and approximately 87% CD8.

This clonotype was seen more than once but under ten times. Its antigen remains unknown. V trimming: 3 bases; J trimming: 2 bases; junction bases outside the gene matches: 3. Germline-derived CDR1 and CDR2 are MNHEY and SMNVEV (reference sequence). This CDR3 spans 14 amino acids. MiXCR, applied by TCRdb to the 5' RACE reads, yields one record per CDR3 protein. This table has about 430,000 distinct CDR3 sequences, roughly a sixth appearing once. The material sequenced was PBMCs, taken before the yellow fever booster vaccination. This TCR was sampled from a man younger than 35 who received the YFV17D yellow fever vaccine. This chain links TRBV27 with TRBJ1-2, with TRBD1 matching 7 bases. The CDR3 is CASSFDRVNYGYTF. CDR3 nucleotides: TGTGCCAGCAGTTTCGACAGGGTCAACTATGGCTACACCTTC.